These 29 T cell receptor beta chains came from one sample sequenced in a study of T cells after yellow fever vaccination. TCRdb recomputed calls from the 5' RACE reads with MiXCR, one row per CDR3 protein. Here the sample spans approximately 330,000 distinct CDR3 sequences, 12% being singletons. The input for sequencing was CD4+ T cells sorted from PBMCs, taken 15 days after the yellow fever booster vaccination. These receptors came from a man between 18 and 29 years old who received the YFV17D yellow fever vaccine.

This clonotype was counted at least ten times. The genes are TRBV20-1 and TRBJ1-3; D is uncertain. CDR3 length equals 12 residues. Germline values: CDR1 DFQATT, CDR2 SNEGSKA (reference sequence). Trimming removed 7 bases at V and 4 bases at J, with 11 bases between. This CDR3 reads CSVRLAGNTIYF. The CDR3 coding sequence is TGCAGTGTGCGGCTGGCGGGAAACACCATATATTTT.

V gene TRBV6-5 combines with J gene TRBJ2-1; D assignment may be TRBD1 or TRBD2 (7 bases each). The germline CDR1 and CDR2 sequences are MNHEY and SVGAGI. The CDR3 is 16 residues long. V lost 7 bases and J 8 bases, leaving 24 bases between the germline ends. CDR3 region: CASIKKGASGGYEQFF. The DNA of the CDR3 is TGTGCCAGCATCAAGAAGGGGGCTAGCGGAGGATATGAGCAGTTCTTC.

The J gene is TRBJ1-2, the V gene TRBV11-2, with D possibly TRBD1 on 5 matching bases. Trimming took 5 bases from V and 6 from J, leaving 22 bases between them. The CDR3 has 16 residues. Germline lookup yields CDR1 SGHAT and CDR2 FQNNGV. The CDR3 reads CASSPAGRGYPDGYTF. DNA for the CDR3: TGTGCCAGCAGCCCGGCCGGCCGGGGCTATCCGGATGGCTACACCTTC.

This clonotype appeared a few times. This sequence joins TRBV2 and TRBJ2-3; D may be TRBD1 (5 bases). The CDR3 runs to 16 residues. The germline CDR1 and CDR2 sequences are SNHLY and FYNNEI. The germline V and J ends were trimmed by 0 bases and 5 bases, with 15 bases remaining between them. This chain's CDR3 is CASSEALGALGDTQYF. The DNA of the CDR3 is TGTGCCAGCAGTGAAGCCCTAGGGGCACTGGGAGATACGCAGTATTTT.

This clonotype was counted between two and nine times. The CDR3 region is CASRRDRVAGANVLTF. CDR3 bases: TGTGCCAGCCGCCGGGACAGGGTAGCTGGGGCCAACGTCCTGACTTTC. The rearrangement uses TRBV6-5 and TRBJ2-6; 9 positions match TRBD1. This CDR3 contains 16 residues. Germline CDR1 and CDR2: MNHEY and SVGAGI. V lost 8 bases to trimming and J lost 2 bases; unmatched junction nucleotides: 7.

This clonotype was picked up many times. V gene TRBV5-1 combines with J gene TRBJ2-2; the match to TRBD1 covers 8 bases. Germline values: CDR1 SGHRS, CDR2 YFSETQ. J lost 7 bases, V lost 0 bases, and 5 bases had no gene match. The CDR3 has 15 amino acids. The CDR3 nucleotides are TGCGCCAGCAGCTTGGGACAGGGGAATCTCGGGGAGCTGTTTTTT. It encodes CASSLGQGNLGELFF.

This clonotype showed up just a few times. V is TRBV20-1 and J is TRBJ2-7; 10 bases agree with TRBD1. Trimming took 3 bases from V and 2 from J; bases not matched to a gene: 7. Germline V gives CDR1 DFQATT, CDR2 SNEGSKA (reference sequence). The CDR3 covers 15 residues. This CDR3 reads CSARRMDRGAYEQYV. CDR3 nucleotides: TGCAGTGCTAGGAGGATGGACAGGGGGGCCTACGAGCAGTACGTC.

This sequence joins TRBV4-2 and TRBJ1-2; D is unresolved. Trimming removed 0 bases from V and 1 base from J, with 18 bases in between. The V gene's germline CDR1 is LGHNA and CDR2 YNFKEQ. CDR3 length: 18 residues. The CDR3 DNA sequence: TGTGCCAGCAGCCAAGATATTCGTGCGACACGTTATAACTATGGCTACACCTTC. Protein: CASSQDIRATRYNYGYTF.

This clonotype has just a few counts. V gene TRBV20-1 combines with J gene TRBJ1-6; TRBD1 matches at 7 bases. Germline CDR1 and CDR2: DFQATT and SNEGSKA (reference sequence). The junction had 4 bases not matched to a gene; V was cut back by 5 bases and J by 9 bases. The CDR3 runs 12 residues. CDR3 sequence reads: CSASDRTSPLHF. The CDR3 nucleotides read TGCAGTGCTTCGGACAGGACTTCACCCCTCCACTTT.

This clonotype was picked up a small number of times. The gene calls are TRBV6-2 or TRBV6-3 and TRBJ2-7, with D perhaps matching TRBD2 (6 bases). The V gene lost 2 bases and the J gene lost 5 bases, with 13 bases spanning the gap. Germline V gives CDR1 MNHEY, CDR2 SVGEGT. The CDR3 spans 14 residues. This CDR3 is CASSYRDFLDEQYF. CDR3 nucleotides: TGTGCCAGCAGTTACCGGGACTTTTTAGACGAGCAGTACTTC.

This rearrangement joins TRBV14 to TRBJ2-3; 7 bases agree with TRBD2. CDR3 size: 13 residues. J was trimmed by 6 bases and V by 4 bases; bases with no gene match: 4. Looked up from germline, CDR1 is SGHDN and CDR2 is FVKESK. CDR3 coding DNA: TGTGCCAGCAGCCTATTCGGGGGGGATACGCAGTATTTT. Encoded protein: CASSLFGGDTQYF.

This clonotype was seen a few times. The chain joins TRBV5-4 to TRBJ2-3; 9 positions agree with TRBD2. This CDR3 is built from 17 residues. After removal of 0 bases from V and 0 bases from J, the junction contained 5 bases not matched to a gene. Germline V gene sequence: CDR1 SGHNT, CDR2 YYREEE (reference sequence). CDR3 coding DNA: TGTGCCAGCAGCTTGGGGAGCGGGGGGCATAGCACAGATACGCAGTATTTT. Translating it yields CASSLGSGGHSTDTQYF.

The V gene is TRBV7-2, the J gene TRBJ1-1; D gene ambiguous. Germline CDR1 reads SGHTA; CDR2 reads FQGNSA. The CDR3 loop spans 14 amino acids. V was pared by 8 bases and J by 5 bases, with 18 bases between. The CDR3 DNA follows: TGTGCCAGCGGAAAGCCCTCTTTCGGGACTGAAGCTTTCTTT. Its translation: CASGKPSFGTEAFF.

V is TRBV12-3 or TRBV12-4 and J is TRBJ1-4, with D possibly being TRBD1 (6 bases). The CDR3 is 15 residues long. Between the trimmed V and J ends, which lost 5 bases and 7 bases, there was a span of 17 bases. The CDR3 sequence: CASSPNTGTGEKLFF. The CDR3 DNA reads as TGTGCCAGCAGTCCTAATACAGGGACGGGTGAAAAACTGTTTTTT.

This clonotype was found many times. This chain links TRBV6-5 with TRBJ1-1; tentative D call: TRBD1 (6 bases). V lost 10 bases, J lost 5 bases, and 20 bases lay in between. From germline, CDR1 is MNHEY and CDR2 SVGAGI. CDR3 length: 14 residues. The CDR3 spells CATLRGNVGTEAFF. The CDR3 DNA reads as TGTGCCACCCTGAGGGGGAATGTAGGAACTGAAGCTTTCTTT.

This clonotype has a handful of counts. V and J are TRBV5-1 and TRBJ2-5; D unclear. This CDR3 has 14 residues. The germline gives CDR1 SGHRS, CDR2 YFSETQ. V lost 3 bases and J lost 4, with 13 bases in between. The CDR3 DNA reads TGCGCCAGCAGCTCGGCCCTAGGGCCAGAGACCCAGTACTTC. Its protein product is CASSSALGPETQYF.

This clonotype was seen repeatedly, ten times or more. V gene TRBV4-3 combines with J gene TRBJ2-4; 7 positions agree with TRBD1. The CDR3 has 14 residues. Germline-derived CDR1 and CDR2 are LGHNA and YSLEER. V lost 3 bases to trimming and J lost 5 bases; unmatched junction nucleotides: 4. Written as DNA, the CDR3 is TGCGCCAGCAGCCACGGGGACAGACAAAACATTCAGTACTTC. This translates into CASSHGDRQNIQYF.

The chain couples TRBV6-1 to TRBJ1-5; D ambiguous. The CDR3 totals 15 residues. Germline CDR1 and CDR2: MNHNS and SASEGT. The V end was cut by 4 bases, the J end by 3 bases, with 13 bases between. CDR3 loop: CASSVVPGPNQPQHF. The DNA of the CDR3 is TGTGCCAGCAGTGTGGTGCCAGGTCCCAATCAGCCCCAGCATTTT.

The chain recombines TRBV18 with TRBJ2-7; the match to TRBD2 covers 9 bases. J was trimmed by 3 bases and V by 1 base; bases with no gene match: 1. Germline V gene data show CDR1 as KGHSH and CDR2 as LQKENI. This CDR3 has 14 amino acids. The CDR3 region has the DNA TGTGCCAGCTCACCACGCGGGGGGGTCTACGAGCAGTACTTC. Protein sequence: CASSPRGGVYEQYF. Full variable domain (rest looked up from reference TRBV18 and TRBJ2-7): NAGVMQNPRHLVRRRGQEARLRCSPMKGHSHVYWYRQLPEEGLKFMVYLQKENIIDESGMPKERFSAEFPKEGPSILRIQQVVRGDSAAYFCASSPRGGVYEQYFGPGTRLTVT.

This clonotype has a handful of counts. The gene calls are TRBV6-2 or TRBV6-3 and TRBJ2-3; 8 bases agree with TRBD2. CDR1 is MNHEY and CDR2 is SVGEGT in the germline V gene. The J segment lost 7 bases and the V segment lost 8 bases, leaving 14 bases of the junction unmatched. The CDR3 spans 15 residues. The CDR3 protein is CASVVAGGRVNTQYF. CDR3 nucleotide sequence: TGTGCCAGCGTCGTGGCGGGGGGCCGGGTGAATACGCAGTATTTT.

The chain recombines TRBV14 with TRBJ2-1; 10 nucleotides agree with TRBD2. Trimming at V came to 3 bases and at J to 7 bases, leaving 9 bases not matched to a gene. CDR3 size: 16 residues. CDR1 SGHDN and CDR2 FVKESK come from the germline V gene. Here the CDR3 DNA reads TGTGCCAGCAGCCACCTAAAACTAGCGGGGTTGAATGAGCAGTTCTTC. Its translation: CASSHLKLAGLNEQFF.

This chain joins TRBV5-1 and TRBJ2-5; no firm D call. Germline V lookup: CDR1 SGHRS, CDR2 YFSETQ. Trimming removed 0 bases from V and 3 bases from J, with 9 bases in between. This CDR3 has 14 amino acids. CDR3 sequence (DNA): TGCGCCAGCAGCTTGGGACATCCGGAAGAGACCCAGTACTTC. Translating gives CASSLGHPEETQYF.

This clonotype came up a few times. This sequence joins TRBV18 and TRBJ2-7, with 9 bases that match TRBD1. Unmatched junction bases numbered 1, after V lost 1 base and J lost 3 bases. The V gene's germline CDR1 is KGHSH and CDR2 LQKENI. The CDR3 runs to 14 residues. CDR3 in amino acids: CASSPRTGDYEQYV. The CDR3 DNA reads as TGTGCCAGCTCACCACGGACAGGGGACTACGAGCAGTACGTC.

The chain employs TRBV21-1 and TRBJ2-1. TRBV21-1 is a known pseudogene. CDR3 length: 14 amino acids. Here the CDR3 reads CASSNREPFNEQFF. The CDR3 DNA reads TGTGCCAGCAGCAATCGGGAGCCCTTCAATGAGCAGTTCTTC.

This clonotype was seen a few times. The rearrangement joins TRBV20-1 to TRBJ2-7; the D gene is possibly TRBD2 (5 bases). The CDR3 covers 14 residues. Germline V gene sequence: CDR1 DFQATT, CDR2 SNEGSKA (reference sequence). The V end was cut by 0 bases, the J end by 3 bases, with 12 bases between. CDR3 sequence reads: CSARDAGRIYEQYF. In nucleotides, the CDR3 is TGCAGTGCTAGAGACGCGGGCAGAATCTACGAGCAGTACTTC.

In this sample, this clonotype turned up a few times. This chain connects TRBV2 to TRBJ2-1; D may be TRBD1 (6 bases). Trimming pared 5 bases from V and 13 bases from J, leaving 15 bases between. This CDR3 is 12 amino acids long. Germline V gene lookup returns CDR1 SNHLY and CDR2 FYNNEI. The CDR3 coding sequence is TGTGCCAGCAGTTTGGACAGCCCATCCCAGTTCTTC. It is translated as CASSLDSPSQFF.

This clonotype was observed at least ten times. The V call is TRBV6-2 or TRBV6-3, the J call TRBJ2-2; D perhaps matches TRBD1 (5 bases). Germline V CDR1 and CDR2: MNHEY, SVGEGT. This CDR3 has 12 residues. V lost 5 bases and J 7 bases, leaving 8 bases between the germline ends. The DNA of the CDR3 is TGTGCCAGCAGTCTAGGGGTCGGGGAGCTGTTTTTT. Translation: CASSLGVGELFF.

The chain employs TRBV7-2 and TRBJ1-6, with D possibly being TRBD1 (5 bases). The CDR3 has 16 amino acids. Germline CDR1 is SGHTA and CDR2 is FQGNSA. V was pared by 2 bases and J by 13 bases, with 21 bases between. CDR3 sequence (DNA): TGTGCCAGCAGCTTACCTTATCGTCCGGGGGAAATCCCCCTCCACTTT. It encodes CASSLPYRPGEIPLHF.

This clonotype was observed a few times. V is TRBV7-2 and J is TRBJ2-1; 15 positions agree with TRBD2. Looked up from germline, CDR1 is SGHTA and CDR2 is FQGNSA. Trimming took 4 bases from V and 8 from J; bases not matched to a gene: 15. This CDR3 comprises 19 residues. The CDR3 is CASSSPGRTSGGARDEQFF. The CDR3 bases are TGTGCCAGCAGCTCGCCCGGGAGGACTAGCGGGGGGGCCCGGGATGAGCAGTTCTTC.